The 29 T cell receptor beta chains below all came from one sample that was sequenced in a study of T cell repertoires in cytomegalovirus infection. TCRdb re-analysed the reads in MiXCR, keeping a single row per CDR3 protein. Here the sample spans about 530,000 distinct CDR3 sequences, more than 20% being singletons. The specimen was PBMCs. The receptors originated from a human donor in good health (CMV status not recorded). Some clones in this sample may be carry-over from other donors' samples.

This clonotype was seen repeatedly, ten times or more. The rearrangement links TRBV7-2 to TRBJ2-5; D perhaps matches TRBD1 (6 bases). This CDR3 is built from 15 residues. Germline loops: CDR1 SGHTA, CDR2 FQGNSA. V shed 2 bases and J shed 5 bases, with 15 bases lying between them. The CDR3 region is CASSLPAGVGETQYF. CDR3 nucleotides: TGTGCCAGCAGCTTACCCGCAGGGGTAGGGGAGACCCAGTACTTC.

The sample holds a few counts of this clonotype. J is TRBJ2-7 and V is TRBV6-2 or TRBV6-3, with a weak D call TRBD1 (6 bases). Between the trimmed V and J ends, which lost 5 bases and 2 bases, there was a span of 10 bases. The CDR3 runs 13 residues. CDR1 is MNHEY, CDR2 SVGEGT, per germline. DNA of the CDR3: TGTGCCAGCAGTCGGACAGCCCCCTACGAGCAGTACTTC. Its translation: CASSRTAPYEQYF.

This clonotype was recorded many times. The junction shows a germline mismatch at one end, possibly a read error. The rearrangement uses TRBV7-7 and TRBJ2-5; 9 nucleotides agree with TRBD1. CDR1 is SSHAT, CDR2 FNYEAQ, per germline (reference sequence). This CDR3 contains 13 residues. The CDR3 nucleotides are TGTGCTAGCAGCTTAGGACAGGGGAAGACCCAGTACTTC. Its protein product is CASSLGQGKTQYF.

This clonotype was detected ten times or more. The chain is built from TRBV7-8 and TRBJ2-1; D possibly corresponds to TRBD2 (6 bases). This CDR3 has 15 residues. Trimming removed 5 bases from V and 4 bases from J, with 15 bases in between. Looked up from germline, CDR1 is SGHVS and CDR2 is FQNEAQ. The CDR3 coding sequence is TGTGCCAGCAGCCTAGGCGGGACTCAGTACAATGAGCAGTTCTTC. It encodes CASSLGGTQYNEQFF.

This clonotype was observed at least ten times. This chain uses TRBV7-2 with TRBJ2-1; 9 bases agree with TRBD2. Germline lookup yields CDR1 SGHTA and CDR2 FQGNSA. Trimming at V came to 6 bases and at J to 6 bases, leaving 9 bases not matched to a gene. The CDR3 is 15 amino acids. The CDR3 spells CASRRAGGTVNEQFF. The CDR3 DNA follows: TGTGCCAGCAGGAGGGCGGGAGGGACGGTCAATGAGCAGTTCTTC.

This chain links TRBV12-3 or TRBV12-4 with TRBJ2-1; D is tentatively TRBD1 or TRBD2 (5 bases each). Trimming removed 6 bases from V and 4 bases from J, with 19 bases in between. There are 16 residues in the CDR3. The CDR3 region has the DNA TGTGCCAGCAGGCCGGGGCGGACCTCAGGATACAATGAGCAGTTCTTC. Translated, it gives CASRPGRTSGYNEQFF.

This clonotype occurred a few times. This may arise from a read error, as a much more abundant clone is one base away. The CDR3 spells CASSYWGNTEAFF. The CDR3 DNA is TGTGCCAGCAGTTACTGGGGGAACACTGAAGCTTTCTTT. This chain uses TRBV6-2 or TRBV6-3 with TRBJ1-1; no firm D call. Germline V gene data show CDR1 as MNHEY and CDR2 as SVGEGT. V lost 1 base and J lost 1, with 4 bases in between. This CDR3 region has 13 residues.

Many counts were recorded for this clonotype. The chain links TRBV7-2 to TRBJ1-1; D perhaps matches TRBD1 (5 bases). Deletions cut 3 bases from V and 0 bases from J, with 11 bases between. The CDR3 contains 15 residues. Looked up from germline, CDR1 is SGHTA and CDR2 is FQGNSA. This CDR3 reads CASSFRGLMNTEAFF. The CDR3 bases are TGTGCCAGCAGCTTTCGGGGACTTATGAACACTGAAGCTTTCTTT.

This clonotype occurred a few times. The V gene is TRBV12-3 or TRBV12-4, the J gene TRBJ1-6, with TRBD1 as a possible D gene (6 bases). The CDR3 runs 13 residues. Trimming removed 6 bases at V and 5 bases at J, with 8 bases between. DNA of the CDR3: TGTGCCAGCAGCGGACAGAATAATTCACCCCTCCACTTT. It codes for CASSGQNNSPLHF.

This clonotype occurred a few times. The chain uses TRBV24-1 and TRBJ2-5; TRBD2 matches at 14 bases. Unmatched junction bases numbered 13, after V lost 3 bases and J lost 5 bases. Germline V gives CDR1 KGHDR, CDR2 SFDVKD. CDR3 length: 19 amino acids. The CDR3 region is CATSDPRPGLAGVRETQYF. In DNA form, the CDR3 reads TGTGCCACCAGTGATCCTCGACCGGGACTAGCGGGAGTTAGGGAGACCCAGTACTTC.

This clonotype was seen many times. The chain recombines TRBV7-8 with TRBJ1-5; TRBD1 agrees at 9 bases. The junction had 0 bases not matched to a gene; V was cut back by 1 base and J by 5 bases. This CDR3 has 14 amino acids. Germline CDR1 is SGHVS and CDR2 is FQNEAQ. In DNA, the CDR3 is TGTGCCAGCAGCTTAGGGGACAGGGATCAGCCCCAGCATTTT. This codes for CASSLGDRDQPQHF.

The CDR3 coding sequence is TGTGCCAGCAGTAGATTTACAGGGTTGGATGAGCAGTTCTTC. Translated: CASSRFTGLDEQFF. This chain connects TRBV6-1 to TRBJ2-1, with a tentative D call TRBD1 (6 bases). This CDR3 comprises 14 residues. Trimming removed 5 bases at V and 8 bases at J, with 16 bases between. Germline V gene data show CDR1 as MNHNS and CDR2 as SASEGT.

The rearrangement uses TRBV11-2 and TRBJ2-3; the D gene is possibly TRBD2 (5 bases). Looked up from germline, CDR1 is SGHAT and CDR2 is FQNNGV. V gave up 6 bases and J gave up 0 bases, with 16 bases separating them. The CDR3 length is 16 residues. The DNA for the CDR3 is TGTGCCAGCAGTTACCACCGGGGAACTAGCACAGATACGCAGTATTTT. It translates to CASSYHRGTSTDTQYF.

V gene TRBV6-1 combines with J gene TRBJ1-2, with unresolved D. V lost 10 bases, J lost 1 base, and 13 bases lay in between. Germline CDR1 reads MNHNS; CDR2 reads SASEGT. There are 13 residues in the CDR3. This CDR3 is CATKSWGNYGYTF. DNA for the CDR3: TGTGCCACCAAAAGTTGGGGTAACTATGGCTACACCTTC.

The CDR3 sequence is CASSRTSGIYEQYF. CDR3 nucleotides: TGTGCCAGCAGCAGGACTAGCGGGATCTACGAGCAGTACTTC. This sequence joins TRBV7-3 and TRBJ2-7; TRBD2 agrees at 12 bases. V trimming: 5 bases; J trimming: 3 bases; junction bases outside the gene matches: 2. From germline, CDR1 is SGHTA and CDR2 FQGTGA. The CDR3 is 14 residues long.

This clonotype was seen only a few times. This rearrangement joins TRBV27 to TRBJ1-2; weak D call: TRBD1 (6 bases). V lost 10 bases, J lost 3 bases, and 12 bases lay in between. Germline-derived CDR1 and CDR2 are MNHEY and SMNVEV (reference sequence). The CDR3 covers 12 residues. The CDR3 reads CATRDKYYGYTF. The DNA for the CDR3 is TGTGCCACCCGGGACAAGTACTATGGCTACACCTTC.

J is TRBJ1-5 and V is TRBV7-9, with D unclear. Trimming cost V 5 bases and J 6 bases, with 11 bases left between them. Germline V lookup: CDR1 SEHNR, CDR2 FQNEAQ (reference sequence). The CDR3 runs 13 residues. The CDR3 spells CASSIIEGQPQHF. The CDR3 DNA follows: TGTGCCAGCAGCATAATTGAGGGTCAGCCCCAGCATTTT.

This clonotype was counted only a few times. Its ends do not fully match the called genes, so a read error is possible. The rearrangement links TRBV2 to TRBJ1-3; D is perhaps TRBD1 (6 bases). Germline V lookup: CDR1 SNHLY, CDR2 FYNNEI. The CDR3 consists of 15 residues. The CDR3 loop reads CASSEGQLSGNTIYF. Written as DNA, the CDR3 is TGTGCCAGCAGCGAAGGACAGCTCTCTGGAAACACCATATATTTT.

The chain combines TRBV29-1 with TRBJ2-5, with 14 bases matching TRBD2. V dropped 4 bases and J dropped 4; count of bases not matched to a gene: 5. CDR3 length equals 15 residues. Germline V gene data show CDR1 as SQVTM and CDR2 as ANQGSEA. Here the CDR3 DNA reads TGCAGCGTTGTGGGACTAGCGGGAGAGATAGAGACCCAGTACTTC. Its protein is CSVVGLAGEIETQYF.

The CDR3 reads CASSQDRLGATDTQYF. DNA for the CDR3: TGCGCCAGCAGCCAAGATCGCCTCGGGGCAACAGATACGCAGTATTTT. The rearrangement joins TRBV4-1 to TRBJ2-3; perhaps D is TRBD1 or TRBD2 (5 bases each). This CDR3 contains 16 residues. Per the germline V gene, CDR1 is MGHRA and CDR2 is YSYEKL. Trimming took 0 bases from V and 3 from J, leaving 13 bases between them.

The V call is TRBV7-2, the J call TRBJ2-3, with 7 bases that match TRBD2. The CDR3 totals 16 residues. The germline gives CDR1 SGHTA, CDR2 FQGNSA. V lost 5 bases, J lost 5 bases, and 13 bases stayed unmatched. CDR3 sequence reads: CASSRAVERDRDTQYF. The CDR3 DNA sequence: TGTGCCAGCAGCCGCGCTGTGGAGCGGGATAGAGATACGCAGTATTTT.

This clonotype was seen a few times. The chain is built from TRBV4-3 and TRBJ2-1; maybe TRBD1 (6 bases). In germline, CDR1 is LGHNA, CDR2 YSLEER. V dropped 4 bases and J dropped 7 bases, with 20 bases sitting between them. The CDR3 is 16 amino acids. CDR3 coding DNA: TGCGCCAGCAGCCGAGGAGCCTCGACAGGTTTTAATGAGCAGTTCTTC. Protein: CASSRGASTGFNEQFF.

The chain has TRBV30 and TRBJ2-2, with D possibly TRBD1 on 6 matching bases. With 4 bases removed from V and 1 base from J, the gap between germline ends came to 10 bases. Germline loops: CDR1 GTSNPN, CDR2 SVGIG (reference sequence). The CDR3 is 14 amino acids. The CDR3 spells CAWTGRGNTGELFF. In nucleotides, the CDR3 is TGTGCCTGGACCGGCAGGGGGAACACCGGGGAGCTGTTTTTT.

This CDR3 is CASSIEGAFSYNEQFF. The CDR3 bases are TGTGCCAGTAGTATAGAAGGGGCTTTCTCCTACAATGAGCAGTTCTTC. The chain has TRBV19 and TRBJ2-1; tentatively, D is TRBD1 (5 bases). Trimming took off 0 bases at V and 0 bases at J, with 9 bases between the two ends. Per the germline V gene, CDR1 is LNHDA and CDR2 is SQIVND (reference sequence). This CDR3 comprises 16 residues.

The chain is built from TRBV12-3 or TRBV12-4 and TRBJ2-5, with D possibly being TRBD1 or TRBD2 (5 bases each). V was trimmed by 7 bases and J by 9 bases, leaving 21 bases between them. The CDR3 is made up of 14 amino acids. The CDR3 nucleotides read TGTGCCAGCACCACTGGGACGGCAGGGCGTTCCCAGTACTTC. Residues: CASTTGTAGRSQYF.

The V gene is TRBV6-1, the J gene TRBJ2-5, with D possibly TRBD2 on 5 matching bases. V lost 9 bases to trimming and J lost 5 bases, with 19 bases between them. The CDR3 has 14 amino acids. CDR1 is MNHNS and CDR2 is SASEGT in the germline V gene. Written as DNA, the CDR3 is TGTGCCAGTAATCTCATCGAGGGCTGGGAGACCCAGTACTTC. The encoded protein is CASNLIEGWETQYF.

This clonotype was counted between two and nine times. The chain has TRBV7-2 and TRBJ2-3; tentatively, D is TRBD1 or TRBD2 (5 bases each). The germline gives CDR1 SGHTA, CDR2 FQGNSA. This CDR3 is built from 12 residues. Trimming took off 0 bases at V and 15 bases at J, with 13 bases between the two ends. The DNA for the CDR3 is TGTGCCAGCAGCTTAGCATCCGGGACCGACTATTTT. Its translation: CASSLASGTDYF.

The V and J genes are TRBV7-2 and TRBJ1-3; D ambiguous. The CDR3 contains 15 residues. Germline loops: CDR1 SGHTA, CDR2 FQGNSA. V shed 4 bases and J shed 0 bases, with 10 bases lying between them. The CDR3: CASSSVKSSGNTIYF. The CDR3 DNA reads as TGTGCCAGCAGCTCGGTCAAGAGCTCTGGAAACACCATATATTTT.

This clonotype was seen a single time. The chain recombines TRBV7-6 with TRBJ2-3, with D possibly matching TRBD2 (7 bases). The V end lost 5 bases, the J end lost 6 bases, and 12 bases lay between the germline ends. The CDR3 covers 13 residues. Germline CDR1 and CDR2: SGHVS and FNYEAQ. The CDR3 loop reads CASSDRTRDTQYF. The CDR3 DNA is TGTGCCAGCAGCGACAGGACTAGGGATACGCAGTATTTT.